This is a list of T cell receptor beta chains from one sample in a study of blood T cell repertoires in COVID-19. Method: immunoSEQ multiplex PCR; TCRdb's copy keeps in-frame clones and lacks some. This sample has 330,000 or so clones, with roughly 87% found just once. The sequenced sample was peripheral blood. Every receptor here comes from a man between 25 and 39 years old with COVID-19, enrolled during active disease. CDR3s include the opening cysteine and the closing phenylalanine or tryptophan. Fields, in order: clone size, V gene, D gene, CDR3 length, J gene, CDR3 protein, CDR3 DNA. The D gene is left open where the match is weak. The listing skips clone size in some rows; elsewhere it reads once, few, many or a size class.

size: .
V: TRBV5-4
D: .
length: 13
J: TRBJ2-7
CDR3: CASSWSSSYEQYF
DNA: TGTGCCAGCAGCTGGTCGAGCTCCTACGAGCAGTACTTC

size: .
V: TRBV19
D: TRBD1
length: 18
J: TRBJ2-6
CDR3: CASSMGWTGRSGANVLTF
DNA: TGTGCCAGTAGTATGGGATGGACAGGGCGATCTGGGGCCAACGTCCTGACTTTC

size: many
V: TRBV13
D: TRBD1
length: 15
J: TRBJ2-3
CDR3: CASSPRTGGAGTQYF
DNA: TGTGCCAGCAGCCCCCGGACAGGGGGCGCGGGTACGCAGTATTTT

size: .
V: TRBV14
D: .
length: 14
J: TRBJ1-1
CDR3: CASSPLTGEVEAFF
DNA: TGTGCCAGCAGCCCATTAACCGGGGAAGTTGAAGCTTTCTTT

size: .
V: TRBV9
D: TRBD2
length: 15
J: TRBJ2-7
CDR3: CASSVEGSGGYEQYF
DNA: TGTGCCAGCAGCGTAGAGGGTAGCGGGGGCTACGAGCAGTACTTC

size: .
V: TRBV7-3
D: TRBD2
length: 16
J: TRBJ2-2
CDR3: CASSLSTLAVTGELFF
DNA: TGTGCCAGCAGCTTAAGCACACTAGCGGTCACCGGGGAGCTGTTTTTT

size: .
V: TRBV7-3
D: .
length: 14
J: TRBJ1-1
CDR3: CASIQWGLGTEAFF
DNA: TGTGCCAGCATCCAATGGGGCCTCGGCACTGAAGCTTTCTTT

size: .
V: TRBV28
D: .
length: 15
J: TRBJ2-2
CDR3: CASRGSDRNTGELFF
DNA: TGTGCCAGCAGAGGATCGGACAGGAACACCGGGGAGCTGTTTTTT

size: .
V: TRBV5-1
D: .
length: 15
J: TRBJ2-1
CDR3: CASNFPGLTDNEQFF
DNA: TGCGCCAGCAACTTTCCGGGACTTACCGACAATGAGCAGTTCTTC

size: .
V: TRBV18
D: .
length: 13
J: TRBJ1-1
CDR3: CASSPLDGHEAFF
DNA: TGTGCCAGCTCACCCCTGGACGGACATGAAGCTTTCTTT

size: .
V: TRBV7-9
D: .
length: 15
J: TRBJ1-2
CDR3: CASSLDGQLIYGYTF
DNA: TGTGCCAGCAGCTTAGATGGACAGCTTATCTATGGCTACACCTTC

size: .
V: TRBV6-2/TRBV6-3
D: .
length: 16
J: TRBJ2-3
CDR3: CASSPGVALSTDTQYF
DNA: TGTGCCAGCAGTCCCGGAGTAGCGCTAAGCACAGATACGCAGTATTTT

size: .
V: TRBV14
D: .
length: 13
J: TRBJ1-2
CDR3: CASSQGQHYGYTF
DNA: TGTGCCAGCAGCCAAGGACAGCACTATGGCTACACCTTC

size: once
V: TRBV5-6
D: TRBD1
length: 17
J: TRBJ1-2
CDR3: CASSRGGLSGGSYGYTF
DNA: TGTGCCAGCAGCCGTGGTGGGTTGTCAGGGGGCAGTTATGGCTACACCTTC

size: .
V: TRBV6-5
D: .
length: 14
J: TRBJ2-3
CDR3: CASSSGSTTDTQYF
DNA: TGTGCCAGCAGTTCAGGGTCAACCACAGATACGCAGTATTTT

size: .
V: TRBV7-9
D: .
length: 18
J: TRBJ2-5
CDR3: CASSLDLARRILGETQYF
DNA: TGTGCCAGCAGCTTAGACTTGGCCAGGCGCATCCTCGGAGAGACCCAGTACTTC

size: .
V: TRBV5-4
D: .
length: 17
J: TRBJ2-6
CDR3: CASSVSLTGSGANVLTF
DNA: TGTGCCAGCAGCGTGTCCCTGACAGGCTCTGGGGCCAACGTCCTGACTTTC

size: few
V: TRBV28
D: .
length: 12
J: TRBJ2-5
CDR3: CASNQGWETQYF
DNA: TGTGCCAGCAATCAGGGGTGGGAGACCCAGTACTTC

size: .
V: TRBV19
D: .
length: 17
J: TRBJ2-1
CDR3: CASSIGQAQGSYNEQFF
DNA: TGTGCCAGTAGTATAGGACAGGCCCAGGGGTCCTACAATGAGCAGTTCTTC

size: .
V: TRBV29-1
D: TRBD1
length: 13
J: TRBJ2-7
CDR3: CSVDGTGSREQYF
DNA: TGCAGCGTTGACGGGACAGGGAGTCGCGAGCAGTACTTC

size: .
V: TRBV7-3
D: .
length: 15
J: TRBJ2-1
CDR3: CASSFDGRPYNEQFF
DNA: TGTGCCAGCAGCTTTGACGGGAGACCGTACAATGAGCAGTTCTTC

size: .
V: TRBV11-2
D: TRBD1
length: 13
J: TRBJ2-7
CDR3: CASSWDSPLEQYF
DNA: TGTGCCAGCAGCTGGGACAGCCCCCTCGAGCAGTACTTC

size: few
V: TRBV4-2
D: TRBD1
length: 15
J: TRBJ1-2
CDR3: CASSQVRTGSYGYTF
DNA: TGTGCCAGCAGCCAAGTGAGGACAGGGAGCTATGGCTACACCTTC

size: once
V: TRBV3-1/TRBV3-2
D: TRBD2
length: 16
J: TRBJ2-2
CDR3: CASSLPRAGGTGELFF
DNA: TGTGCCAGCAGCCTTCCAAGAGCGGGAGGAACCGGGGAGCTGTTTTTT

size: .
V: TRBV12-3/TRBV12-4
D: .
length: 13
J: TRBJ2-5
CDR3: CASSLRGQETQYF
DNA: TGTGCCAGCAGTTTACGCGGACAAGAGACCCAGTACTTC

size: few
V: TRBV11-2
D: TRBD1
length: 14
J: TRBJ1-4
CDR3: CASSLGQGREKLFF
DNA: TGTGCCAGCAGCTTGGGACAGGGGCGTGAAAAACTGTTTTTT

size: .
V: TRBV5-1
D: TRBD1
length: 16
J: TRBJ2-2
CDR3: CASSGTGIRGTGELFF
DNA: TGCGCCAGCAGCGGGACAGGGATCAGGGGCACCGGGGAGCTGTTTTTT